The 8 T cell receptor beta chains below were found in one sample sequenced in a study of human T cells and chemical hapten exposure (dated by TCRdb to the early 2020s). The library was produced with RACE. TCRdb lists the instrument as NextSeq 500. TCRdb ran its own pipeline on the public reads, namely fastp trimming at Q25 and MiXCR clone calling, and kept in-frame beta chains. Here each entry gathers all rows of one CDR3 protein and keeps the most common genes and DNA. The sample includes around 60,000 distinct CDR3 sequences, with about 6.7% observed a single time. Roughly 1.7% of the sample comes from the top ten. The time point label corresponds to: pre-sensitization, week 0. The treatment or condition label on this specimen signifies: therapeutic diphenylcyclopropenone sensitization with weekly scalp DPC. The material was whole blood, obtained in connection with sensitization to the hapten diphenylcyclopropenone (DPC). These receptors were taken from a woman younger than 45 with alopecia areata. Some clones in this sample may be carry-over from other donors' samples.

This clonotype was detected ten times or more. The rearrangement uses TRBV2 and TRBJ1-1; D remains unclear. Germline V CDR1 and CDR2: SNHLY, FYNNEI. Trimming removed 0 bases at V and 6 bases at J, with 20 bases between. The length of the CDR3 is 17 residues. The CDR3 protein is CASSEAVTVASNPEAFF. The CDR3 nucleotides read TGTGCCAGCAGTGAAGCAGTTACAGTTGCGAGTAACCCTGAAGCTTTCTTT.

This clonotype was seen ten or more times. V usage is TRBV5-4 and J usage is TRBJ2-7; tentative D call: TRBD2 (5 bases). Germline lookup yields CDR1 SGHNT and CDR2 YYREEE (reference sequence). V lost 9 bases, J lost 5 bases, and 15 bases lay in between. The CDR3 extends over 12 amino acids. Here the CDR3 reads CAISDGGNEQYF. CDR3 DNA: TGTGCCATTAGCGACGGAGGCAACGAGCAGTACTTC.

This clonotype was observed many times. The CDR3 DNA reads TGTGCCAGCAGGGATCCGGGACAGGGTGACAATCAGCCCCAGCATTTT. Translation: CASRDPGQGDNQPQHF. The rearrangement joins TRBV2 to TRBJ1-5; 9 nucleotides align to TRBD1. The trim removed 6 bases at V and 3 bases at J, leaving 9 bases unmatched. This CDR3 region has 16 residues. Per germline, CDR1 SNHLY and CDR2 FYNNEI.

This clonotype turned up a few times. The chain employs TRBV18 and TRBJ1-1; no reliable D call. Germline V gene sequence: CDR1 KGHSH, CDR2 LQKENI. This CDR3 has 16 residues. Between the trimmed V and J ends, which lost 4 bases and 5 bases, there was a span of 20 bases. CDR3 DNA sequence: TGTGCCAGCTCACTCTCCGGACCTACCATCGGTACTGAAGCTTTCTTT. Protein: CASSLSGPTIGTEAFF.

This clonotype was counted a few times. V is TRBV20-1 and J is TRBJ2-4; a weak D match, TRBD2 (7 bases). Germline CDR1 reads DFQATT; CDR2 reads SNEGSKA (reference sequence). The CDR3 has 15 amino acids. The V gene lost 4 bases and the J gene lost 5 bases, with 18 bases spanning the gap. CDR3 DNA: TGCAGTGCTAATCCCCGGGGGGCGGGGGAAAACATTCAGTACTTC. As protein: CSANPRGAGENIQYF.

This clonotype was found many times. This chain connects TRBV2 to TRBJ2-6; D gene unclear. The germline CDR1 and CDR2 sequences are SNHLY and FYNNEI. The ends were cut back, 6 bases at V and 1 base at J, with 10 bases in the middle. The CDR3 spans 15 residues. CDR3 coding DNA: TGTGCCAGCAGCTCAACTCAATCTGGGGCCAACGTCCTGACTTTC. It is translated as CASSSTQSGANVLTF.

The sample holds many counts of this clonotype. V is TRBV12-3 or TRBV12-4 and J is TRBJ2-7, with D tentatively TRBD2 (5 bases). Trimming took off 3 bases at V and 6 bases at J, with 12 bases between the two ends. The CDR3 length is 13 residues. CDR3 bases: TGTGCCAGCAGTTTTATCCCCGAGGGCGAGCAGTACTTC. Translating gives CASSFIPEGEQYF.

This clonotype occurred many times. This sequence joins TRBV24-1 and TRBJ2-1; TRBD2 is a possible D gene (6 bases). This CDR3 comprises 13 residues. Germline CDR1 reads KGHDR; CDR2 reads SFDVKD. V lost 6 bases to trimming and J lost 12 bases, with 17 bases between them. The CDR3 region has the DNA TGTGCCACCAGTCGCGGGGATACCTCTCCGCAGTTCTTC. It specifies CATSRGDTSPQFF.